One and the same sample provided the 11 T cell receptor beta chains below, sequenced in a study of control samples from healthy donors and cancer patients. The data were produced by immunoSEQ multiplex PCR, yet TCRdb's version contains in-frame clones alone and is incomplete. The sample comprises around 120,000 clones, around 86% of which are singletons, and around 9% rests with the top ten. Sequenced input: blood. These receptors all stem from a man between 40 and 49 years old in good health.

Comment on this clone: The sample holds other DNA sequences that translate to the same CDR3. The chain couples TRBV5-1 to TRBJ2-5, with D maybe TRBD2 (6 bases). The germline CDR1 and CDR2 sequences are SGHRS and YFSETQ. V lost 0 bases, J lost 5 bases, and 8 bases lay in between. The CDR3 loop spans 13 amino acids. CDR3 sequence reads: CASSLGGGETQYF. The DNA of the CDR3 is TGCGCCAGCAGCTTGGGCGGAGGGGAGACCCAGTACTTC.

V usage is TRBV6-5 and J usage is TRBJ1-1, with a weak D call TRBD1 (5 bases). This CDR3 region has 13 residues. Trimming cost V 7 bases and J 5 bases, with 14 bases left between them. The germline V gene has CDR1 MNHEY and CDR2 SVGAGI. As DNA, the CDR3 is TGTGCCAGCACTCTAAGTGGGGGAACTGAAGCTTTCTTT. This codes for CASTLSGGTEAFF.

V gene TRBV30 combines with J gene TRBJ2-1, with 7 bases identical to TRBD2. V lost 0 bases and J lost 3; bases outside the gene matches: 2. The CDR3 runs 14 residues. From germline, CDR1 is GTSNPN and CDR2 SVGIG (reference sequence). CDR3 sequence reads: CAWSVGGGYNEQFF. The CDR3 DNA follows: TGTGCCTGGAGTGTCGGCGGGGGCTACAATGAGCAGTTCTTC.

This sequence joins TRBV2 and TRBJ1-2, with D unresolved. Germline V gives CDR1 SNHLY, CDR2 FYNNEI. This CDR3 spans 14 amino acids. Trimming pared 1 base from V and 6 bases from J, leaving 12 bases between. CDR3 protein: CASSEVIKRHGYTF. The CDR3 nucleotides read TGTGCCAGCAGTGAAGTCATCAAAAGGCATGGCTACACCTTC. The full variable domain, rest sourced from reference TRBV2 and TRBJ1-2, is EPEVTQTPSHQVTQMGQEVILRCVPISNHLYFYWYRQILGQKVEFLVSFYNNEISEKSEIFDDQFSVERPDGSNFTLKIRSTKLEDSAMYFCASSEVIKRHGYTFGSGTRLTVV.

The V call is TRBV30, the J call TRBJ2-7, with 9 bases aligning to TRBD1. V lost 7 bases, J lost 0 bases, and 7 bases stayed unmatched. CDR3 size: 14 residues. CDR1 is GTSNPN, CDR2 SVGIG, per germline (reference sequence). CDR3 in DNA: TGTGCCTTAGACAGGGGGTCAAGCTCCTACGAGCAGTACTTC. This translates into CALDRGSSSYEQYF. The full variable domain, with the rest looked up from reference TRBV30 and TRBJ2-7, is SQTIHQWPATLVQPVGSPLSLECTVEGTSNPNLYWYRQAAGRGLQLLFYSVGIGQISSEVPQNLSASRPQDRQFILSSKKLLLSDSGFYLCALDRGSSSYEQYFGPGTRLTVT.

This chain joins TRBV6-2 or TRBV6-3 and TRBJ1-4, with D possibly TRBD1 on 6 matching bases. CDR3 size: 16 residues. Per the germline V gene, CDR1 is MNHEY and CDR2 is SVGEGT. Between the trimmed V and J ends, which lost 4 bases and 3 bases, there was a span of 15 bases. The CDR3 spells CASSSALGAANEKLFF. CDR3 in DNA: TGTGCCAGCAGTTCCGCGCTGGGGGCGGCTAATGAAAAACTGTTTTTT.

This chain uses TRBV6-5 with TRBJ1-6, with D possibly TRBD1 on 5 matching bases. V lost 3 bases to trimming and J lost 10 bases, with 13 bases between them. CDR3 length: 14 amino acids. CDR1 is MNHEY and CDR2 is SVGAGI in the germline V gene. The CDR3 DNA sequence: TGTGCCAGCAGTTATAGCAGGGACGTATCACCCCTCCACTTT. It encodes CASSYSRDVSPLHF.

The genes are TRBV12-3 or TRBV12-4 and TRBJ2-4; D is possibly TRBD1 (6 bases). Trimming left V 6 bases short and J 8 bases short, with 11 bases between. The length of the CDR3 is 12 residues. CDR3 in amino acids: CASRRGNDIQYF. In DNA form, the CDR3 reads TGTGCCAGCAGGAGGGGGAATGACATTCAGTACTTC.

V is TRBV3-1 (or the pseudogene TRBV3-2) and J is TRBJ1-1; D uncertain. The CDR3 covers 13 residues. V was trimmed by 4 bases and J by 0 bases, leaving 6 bases between them. The germline V gene encodes CDR1 LGHDT and CDR2 YNNKEL (reference sequence). DNA for the CDR3: TGTGCCAGCAGCCTCGGGTTGAACACTGAAGCTTTCTTT. Its protein product is CASSLGLNTEAFF.

V usage is TRBV18 and J usage is TRBJ2-3; D is uncertain. The CDR3 loop spans 15 amino acids. Germline V gene lookup returns CDR1 KGHSH and CDR2 LQKENI. The V end lost 0 bases, the J end lost 1 base, and 8 bases lay between the germline ends. The CDR3 loop is CASSPPLAGTDTQYF. DNA of the CDR3: TGTGCCAGCTCACCACCGCTGGCTGGCACAGATACGCAGTATTTT.

The table lists this clone with a count of one. The chain recombines TRBV11-3 with TRBJ1-4, with D hard to call. The V and J ends lost 6 bases and 7 bases respectively, with 24 bases between them. CDR3 size: 17 residues. Looked up from germline, CDR1 is SGHNT and CDR2 is YENEEA. The CDR3 here is CASRPTLTATEGEKLFF. CDR3 DNA: TGTGCCAGCAGACCGACCTTAACAGCAACCGAGGGTGAAAAACTGTTTTTT.